This entry features one TCR beta chain sequence. This sample was included in a study of blood T cell repertoires in COVID-19. Across the study: Sites across the United States, Italy and Spain contributed samples from acute and convalescent COVID-19.

V dropped 1 base and J dropped 4; count of bases not matched to a gene: 4. The CDR3 is 16 residues long. CDR1 LGHNA and CDR2 YSLEER come from the germline V gene. Original methodology: The assay estimated nucleated cells by amplifying reference gene primers. Sequencing used immunoSEQ multiplex PCR; TCRdb keeps in-frame clones, though not all of them. Clone size and V and J calls were adopted from that table, with D and trimming inferred from the DNA. Seen here are around 99,000 clones, roughly 80% observed once, and the top ten hold around 4.2%. This chain joins TRBV4-3 and TRBJ2-3; 11 positions agree with TRBD2. Material for sequencing was peripheral blood. The receptor's source is a human donor in a cohort sampled during active COVID-19. This CDR3 reads CASSQAPGLAADTQYF. Written as DNA, the CDR3 is TGCGCCAGCAGCCAAGCCCCGGGACTAGCGGCAGATACGCAGTATTTT.